The present T cell receptor beta chain was sequenced within a study of regulatory T cells in long-lasting Graves disease. About the study: Treatment with antithyroid drugs for over 5 years, together with positive TSH receptor antibodies, meant persistent Graves' disease. The study, taken as a whole, reports: Those with persistent disease had in common more public clonotypes (roughly 3,000) than new patients (approximately 1,000).

This clonotype was counted at least ten times. Its target is not known. The time point is: persistent/refractory GD, antithyroid drugs over 5 years with positive TRAb. The TCR library was prepared using RNA isolated from PBMCs. Library construction for TCR beta used iRepertoire HTBI primers and Arm-PCR of CDR3 regions. From the multiplex PCR reads, TCRdb called clonotypes with MiXCR, one entry per CDR3 protein. In the table there are a few hundred thousand distinct CDR3 sequences, about 25% of which are singletons. V dropped 4 bases and J dropped 2 bases, with 12 bases sitting between them. There are 14 residues in the CDR3. Germline V gene sequence: CDR1 SGHTA, CDR2 FQGNSA.

The V and J genes are TRBV7-2 and TRBJ2-7; D is possibly TRBD1 (5 bases). This TCR came from a female donor with Graves disease. The sample here was peripheral blood mononuclear cells (PBMCs), taken when the disease was refractory, from a patient treated with antithyroid drugs. CDR3 bases: TGTGCCAGCAGCTGGGGCGACAGAACCTACGAGCAGTACTTC. Protein: CASSWGDRTYEQYF.